These T cell receptor beta chains were read from a single sample in a study of OX40 agonist ivuxolimab in advanced cancers. TCRdb's copy holds only in-frame clones and misses some; the assay was immunoSEQ multiplex PCR. Of roughly 100,000 clones listed, about nine tenths are singletons. The sequences come from CD4+ or CD8+ T cells sorted from blood, collected in a trial of the OX40 agonist ivuxolimab. The source of these receptors is an adult with an advanced solid tumor such as melanoma, head and neck, liver or kidney cancer. CDR3s include the opening cysteine and the closing phenylalanine or tryptophan. The D gene is left open where the match is weak. Not every row has a clone size; where given, it reads once, few, many or a size class.

TRBJ2-5,TRBV20-1,once,.,CSARMGETQYF,TGCAGTGCTAGAATGGGAGAGACCCAGTACTTC
TRBJ2-7,TRBV11-2,.,TRBD1,CASSTHAPGQETYEQYF,TGTGCCAGCAGCACACACGCGCCGGGACAGGAGACCTACGAGCAGTACTTC
TRBJ2-2,TRBV7-9,.,TRBD1,CASTKDRATGELFF,TGTGCCAGCACCAAGGACAGGGCCACCGGGGAGCTGTTTTTT
TRBJ2-5,TRBV4-3,.,.,CASSQDSRGGLETQYF,TGCGCCAGCAGCCAAGACTCTAGGGGGGGCTTGGAGACCCAGTACTTC
TRBJ1-2,TRBV7-2,.,.,CASSLGGYGYTF,TGTGCCAGCAGCTTAGGCGGGTATGGCTACACCTTC
TRBJ2-3,TRBV6-6,.,TRBD2,CASRTSGGTDTQYF,TGTGCCAGCAGGACTAGCGGGGGCACAGATACGCAGTATTTT
TRBJ2-3,TRBV19,.,.,CASKVGGGNTDTQYF,TGTGCCAGTAAAGTAGGCGGGGGCAACACAGATACGCAGTATTTT
TRBJ1-2,TRBV2,.,.,CASSDSGYGYTF,TGTGCCAGCAGTGACTCTGGATATGGCTACACCTTC
TRBJ2-3,TRBV7-2,once,.,CASSAMSPADTQYF,TGTGCCAGCAGCGCCATGTCCCCAGCAGATACGCAGTATTTT
TRBJ2-3,TRBV7-9,.,.,CASSTTPAADTQYF,TGTGCCAGCAGCACCACCCCGGCGGCAGATACGCAGTATTTT
TRBJ1-5,TRBV30,.,.,CAWSRDSNQPQHF,TGTGCCTGGAGTAGAGATAGCAATCAGCCCCAGCATTTT
TRBJ1-5,TRBV7-2,.,.,CASSAGGSASGQPQHF,TGTGCCAGCAGCGCTGGGGGGTCAGCATCTGGTCAGCCCCAGCATTTT
TRBJ2-3,TRBV29-1,.,.,CSVEDRIGKGTQYF,TGCAGCGTTGAGGACCGGATAGGAAAGGGGACGCAGTATTTT
TRBJ2-6,TRBV28,.,.,CASSLWSPGANVLTF,TGTGCCAGCAGTTTATGGTCCCCGGGGGCCAACGTCCTGACTTTC
TRBJ2-5,TRBV2,.,.,CASSSDSKETQYF,TGTGCCAGCAGTTCAGACAGCAAAGAGACCCAGTACTTC
TRBJ2-2,TRBV28,.,TRBD1,CASSPWTGLFTGELFF,TGTGCCAGCAGTCCCTGGACAGGGTTATTCACCGGGGAGCTGTTTTTT
TRBJ1-3,TRBV19,.,.,CASSDQAGISGNTIYF,TGTGCCAGTAGTGACCAAGCAGGAATCTCTGGAAACACCATATATTTT
TRBJ1-2,TRBV7-2,.,.,CAGKGGSDGYTF,TGTGCCGGGAAGGGCGGGTCCGATGGCTACACCTTC
TRBJ1-2,TRBV28,.,.,CASSLDTLANYGYTF,TGTGCCAGCAGTCTGGACACCTTAGCTAACTATGGCTACACCTTC
TRBJ1-5,TRBV7-9,.,.,CASSLEQTPNQPQHF,TGTGCCAGCAGCTTAGAACAGACCCCCAATCAGCCCCAGCATTTT
TRBJ2-2,TRBV19,.,TRBD1,CASTYRGTANTGELFF,TGTGCCAGTACCTATAGGGGGACAGCGAACACCGGGGAGCTGTTTTTT
TRBJ1-6,TRBV6-5,.,TRBD1,CASSLSRGRSPLHF,TGTGCCAGCAGTTTATCCAGGGGGCGGTCACCCCTCCACTTT
TRBJ1-1,TRBV7-8,.,.,CASSLITGNTEAFF,TGTGCCAGCAGCTTGATAACAGGGAATACTGAAGCTTTCTTT
TRBJ2-1,TRBV6-1,once,.,CASIPPGDEQFF,TGTGCCAGCATCCCCCCTGGAGATGAGCAGTTCTTC
TRBJ1-4,TRBV7-9,.,.,CASSQTSATNEKLFF,TGTGCCAGCAGCCAAACTTCTGCAACTAATGAAAAACTGTTTTTT
TRBJ1-5,TRBV19,.,.,CASKPVGSNQPQHF,TGTGCCAGTAAGCCGGTGGGAAGCAATCAGCCCCAGCATTTT
TRBJ2-1,TRBV2,.,.,CASSIDSNTNEQFF,TGTGCCAGCAGTATAGACTCAAATACCAATGAGCAGTTCTTC
TRBJ2-1,TRBV6-6,.,TRBD2,CASSYSATSGTNEQFF,TGTGCCAGCAGTTACTCGGCCACTAGCGGGACTAATGAGCAGTTCTTC
TRBJ1-1,TRBV6-6,.,TRBD1,CASTYGQGGLATEAFF,TGTGCCAGCACCTACGGACAGGGTGGCCTAGCCACTGAAGCTTTCTTT
TRBJ1-2,TRBV7-6,.,.,CASSLNGQPPMGYTF,TGTGCCAGCAGCTTAAACGGACAGCCTCCCATGGGCTACACCTTC
TRBJ1-1,TRBV6-1,.,.,CASSDLSFGGVNTEAFF,TGTGCCAGCAGTGACCTATCGTTCGGGGGGGTGAACACTGAAGCTTTCTTT
TRBJ2-7,TRBV2,.,.,CASRVDGNSYEQYF,TGTGCCAGCAGAGTAGACGGGAACTCCTACGAGCAGTACTTC
TRBJ2-2,TRBV11-3,.,.,CASSLAGTNTGELFF,TGTGCCAGCAGCTTGGCAGGCACGAACACCGGGGAGCTGTTTTTT
TRBJ2-5,TRBV4-3,.,TRBD2,CASSPGLAGGRETQYF,TGCGCCAGCAGCCCGGGACTAGCGGGGGGGAGAGAGACCCAGTACTTC
TRBJ1-1,TRBV6-5,.,.,CASSYSRIRTEAFF,TGTGCCAGCAGTTACTCGAGGATTCGCACTGAAGCTTTCTTT
TRBJ2-1,TRBV7-9,.,.,CASSPRALNEQFF,TGTGCCAGCAGCCCTAGAGCCCTCAATGAGCAGTTCTTC
TRBJ2-3,TRBV5-4,.,.,CASSFYGTDTQYF,TGTGCCAGCAGCTTTTACGGGACAGATACGCAGTATTTT
TRBJ1-5,TRBV6-5,.,.,CASSPRGGNQPQHF,TGTGCCAGCAGTCCCAGGGGTGGCAATCAGCCCCAGCATTTT
TRBJ1-2,TRBV7-9,.,TRBD1,CASSPPQGALPSSGYTF,TGTGCCAGCAGCCCCCCGCAGGGGGCTTTACCTAGCAGCGGCTACACCTTC
TRBJ2-1,TRBV18,.,.,CASSPTSTGGEQFF,TGTGCCAGCTCACCGACTAGTACGGGTGGGGAGCAGTTCTTC
TRBJ2-3,TRBV11-2,.,.,CASSPSHRTNTDTQYF,TGTGCCAGCAGCCCCTCCCATAGAACCAACACAGATACGCAGTATTTT
TRBJ2-1,TRBV6-5,once,.,CASSKGPVGQFF,TGTGCCAGCAGTAAGGGTCCAGTCGGGCAGTTCTTC
TRBJ2-1,TRBV5-6,once,.,CASSAGTGKNEQFF,TGTGCCAGCAGCGCCGGGACGGGGAAAAATGAGCAGTTCTTC
TRBJ1-2,TRBV9,.,.,CASRRTSGYTF,TGTGCCAGCAGGAGGACGAGTGGCTACACCTTC
TRBJ2-1,TRBV4-1,.,.,CASSQDGGTPHEQFF,TGCGCCAGCAGCCAAGACGGGGGCACCCCCCATGAGCAGTTCTTC
TRBJ1-3,TRBV7-2,.,.,CASYIGGSGNTIYF,TGTGCCAGCTATATAGGCGGCTCTGGAAACACCATATATTTT
TRBJ2-2,TRBV7-6,.,.,CASSLDGGVAGELFF,TGTGCCAGCAGCTTAGACGGGGGCGTCGCCGGGGAGCTGTTTTTT
TRBJ1-1,TRBV6-5,.,.,CASSYHTEAFF,TGTGCCAGCAGTTATCACACTGAAGCTTTCTTT
TRBJ2-2,TRBV5-1,.,.,CASQWENTGELFF,TGCGCCAGCCAGTGGGAAAACACCGGGGAGCTGTTTTTT